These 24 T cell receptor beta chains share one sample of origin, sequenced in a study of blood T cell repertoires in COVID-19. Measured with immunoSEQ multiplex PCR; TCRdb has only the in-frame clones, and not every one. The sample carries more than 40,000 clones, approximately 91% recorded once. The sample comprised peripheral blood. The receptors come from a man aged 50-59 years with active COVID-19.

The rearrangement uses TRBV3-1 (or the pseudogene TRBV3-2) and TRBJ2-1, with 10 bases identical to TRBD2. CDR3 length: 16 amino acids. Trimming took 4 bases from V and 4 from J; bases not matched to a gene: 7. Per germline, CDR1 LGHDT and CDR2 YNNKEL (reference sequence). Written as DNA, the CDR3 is TGTGCCAGCAGCCCCGTTACTAGCGGGGAATACAATGAGCAGTTCTTC. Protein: CASSPVTSGEYNEQFF.

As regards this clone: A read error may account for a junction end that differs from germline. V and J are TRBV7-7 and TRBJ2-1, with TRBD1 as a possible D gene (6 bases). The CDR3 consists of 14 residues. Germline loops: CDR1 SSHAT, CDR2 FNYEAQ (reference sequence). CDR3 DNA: TGTGCTAGCAGCTCGCTGGGGGCCTTTGGGGAGCAGTTCTTC. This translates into CASSSLGAFGEQFF.

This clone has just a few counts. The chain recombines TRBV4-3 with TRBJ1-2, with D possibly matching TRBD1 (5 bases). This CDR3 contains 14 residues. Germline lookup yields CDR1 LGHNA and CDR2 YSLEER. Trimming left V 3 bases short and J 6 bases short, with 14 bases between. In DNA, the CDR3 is TGCGCCAGCAGCCATCCCGATGGCAGGGATGGCTACACCTTC. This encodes CASSHPDGRDGYTF.

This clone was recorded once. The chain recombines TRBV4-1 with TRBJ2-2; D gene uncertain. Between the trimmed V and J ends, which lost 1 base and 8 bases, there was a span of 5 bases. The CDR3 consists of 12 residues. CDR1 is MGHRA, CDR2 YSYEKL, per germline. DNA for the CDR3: TGCGCCAGCAGCCAAGTCGAGGGGGAGCTGTTTTTT. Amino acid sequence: CASSQVEGELFF.

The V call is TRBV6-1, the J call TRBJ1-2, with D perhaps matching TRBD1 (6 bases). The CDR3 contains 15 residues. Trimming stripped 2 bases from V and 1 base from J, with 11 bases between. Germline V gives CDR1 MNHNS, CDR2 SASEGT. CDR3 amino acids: CASSEWAGDNYGYTF. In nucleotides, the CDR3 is TGTGCCAGCAGTGAATGGGCAGGGGATAACTATGGCTACACCTTC.

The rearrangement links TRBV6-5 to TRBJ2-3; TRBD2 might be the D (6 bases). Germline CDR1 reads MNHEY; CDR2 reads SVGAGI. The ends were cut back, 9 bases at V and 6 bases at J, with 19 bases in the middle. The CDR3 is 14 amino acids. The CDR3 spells CASLRLGLSDTQYF. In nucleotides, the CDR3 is TGTGCCAGTCTGAGACTAGGATTATCTGATACGCAGTATTTT.

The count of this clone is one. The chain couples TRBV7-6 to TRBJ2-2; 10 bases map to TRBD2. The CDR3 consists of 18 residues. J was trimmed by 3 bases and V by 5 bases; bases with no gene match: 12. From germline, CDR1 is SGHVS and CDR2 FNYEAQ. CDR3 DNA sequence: TGTGCCAGCAGCCGCCTCGCTACTAGCGGGACCTACACCGGGGAGCTGTTTTTT. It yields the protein CASSRLATSGTYTGELFF.

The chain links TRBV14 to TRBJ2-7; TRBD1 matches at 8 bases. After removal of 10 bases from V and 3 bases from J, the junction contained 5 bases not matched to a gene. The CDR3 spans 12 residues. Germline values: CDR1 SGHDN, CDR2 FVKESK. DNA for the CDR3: TGTGCCACGGGACAGGCTATCTACGAGCAGTACGTC. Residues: CATGQAIYEQYV.

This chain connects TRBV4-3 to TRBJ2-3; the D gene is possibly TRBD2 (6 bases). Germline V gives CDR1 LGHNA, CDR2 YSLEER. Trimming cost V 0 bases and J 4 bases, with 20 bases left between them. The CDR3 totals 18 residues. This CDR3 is CASSQDSFVWGDADTQYF. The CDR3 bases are TGCGCCAGCAGCCAAGATTCGTTCGTTTGGGGGGACGCAGATACGCAGTATTTT.

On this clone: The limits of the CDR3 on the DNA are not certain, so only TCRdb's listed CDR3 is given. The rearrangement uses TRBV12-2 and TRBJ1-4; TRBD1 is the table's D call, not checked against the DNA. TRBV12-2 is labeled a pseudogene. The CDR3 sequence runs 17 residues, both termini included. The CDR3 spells CASRLVGQGATNEKLFF.

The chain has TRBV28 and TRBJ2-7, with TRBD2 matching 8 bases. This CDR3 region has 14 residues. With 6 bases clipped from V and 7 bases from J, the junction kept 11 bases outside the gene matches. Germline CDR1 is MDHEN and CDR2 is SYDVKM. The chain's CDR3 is CASRTGGARGEQYF. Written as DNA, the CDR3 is TGTGCCAGCAGGACCGGGGGGGCACGAGGAGAGCAGTACTTC.

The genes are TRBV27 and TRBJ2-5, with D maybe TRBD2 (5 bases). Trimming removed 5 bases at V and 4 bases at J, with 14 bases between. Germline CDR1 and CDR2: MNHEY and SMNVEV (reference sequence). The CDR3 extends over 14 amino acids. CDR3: CASSTSDLRETQYF. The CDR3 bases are TGTGCCAGCAGTACTAGTGATCTTCGAGAGACCCAGTACTTC.

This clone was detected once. CDR3 sequence: CASSLASPGTQYF. As DNA, the CDR3 is TGTGCCAGCAGTCTTGCCTCCCCAGGTACGCAGTATTTT. This sequence joins TRBV28 and TRBJ2-3; D uncertain. Per germline, CDR1 MDHEN and CDR2 SYDVKM. The CDR3 contains 13 residues. Trimming cost V 5 bases and J 8 bases, with 14 bases left between them.

This chain's CDR3 is CATSREMTSTEQFF. The CDR3 coding sequence is TGTGCCACCAGCAGAGAAATGACTAGCACTGAGCAGTTCTTC. This sequence joins TRBV15 and TRBJ2-1, with 7 bases fitting TRBD2. The CDR3 consists of 14 residues. Germline trimming cut 0 bases from V and 9 bases from J; bases unmatched to any gene: 5. Germline CDR1 reads LNHNV; CDR2 reads YYDKDF (reference sequence).

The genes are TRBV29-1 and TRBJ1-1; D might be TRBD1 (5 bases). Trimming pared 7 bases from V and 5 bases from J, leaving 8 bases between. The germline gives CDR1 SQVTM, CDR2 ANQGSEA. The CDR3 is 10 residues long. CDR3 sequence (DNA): TGCAGCGGTGGGGGGACTGAAGCTTTCTTT. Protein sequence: CSGGGTEAFF.

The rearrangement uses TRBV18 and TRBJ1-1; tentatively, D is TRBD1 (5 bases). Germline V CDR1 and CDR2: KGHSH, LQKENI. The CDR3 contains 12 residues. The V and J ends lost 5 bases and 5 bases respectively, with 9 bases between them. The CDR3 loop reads CASSDGGTEAFF. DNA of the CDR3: TGTGCCAGCTCAGACGGGGGGACTGAAGCTTTCTTT.

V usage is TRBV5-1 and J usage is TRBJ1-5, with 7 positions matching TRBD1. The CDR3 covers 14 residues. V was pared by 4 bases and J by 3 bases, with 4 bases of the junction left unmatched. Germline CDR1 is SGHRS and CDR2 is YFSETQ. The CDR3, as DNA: TGCGCCAGCAGCCCGACAGGGAACAATCAGCCCCAGCATTTT. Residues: CASSPTGNNQPQHF.

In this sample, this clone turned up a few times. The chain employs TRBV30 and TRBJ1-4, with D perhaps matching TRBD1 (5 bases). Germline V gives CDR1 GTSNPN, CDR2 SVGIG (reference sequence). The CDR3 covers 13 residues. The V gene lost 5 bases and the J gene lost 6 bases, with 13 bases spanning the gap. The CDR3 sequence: CAWSGGSDEKLFF. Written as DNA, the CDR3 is TGTGCCTGGTCCGGGGGGAGTGATGAAAAACTGTTTTTT.

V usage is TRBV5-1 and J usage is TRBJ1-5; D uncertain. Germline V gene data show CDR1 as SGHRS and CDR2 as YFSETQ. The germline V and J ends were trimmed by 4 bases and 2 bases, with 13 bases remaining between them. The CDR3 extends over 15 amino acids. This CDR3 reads CASSLTAGGNQPQHF. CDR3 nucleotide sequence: TGCGCCAGCAGCCTTACCGCGGGCGGCAATCAGCCCCAGCATTTT.

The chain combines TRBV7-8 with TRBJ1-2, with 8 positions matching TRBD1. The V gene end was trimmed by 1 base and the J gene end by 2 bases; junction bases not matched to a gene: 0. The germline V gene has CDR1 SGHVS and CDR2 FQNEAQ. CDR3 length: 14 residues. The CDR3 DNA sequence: TGTGCCAGCAGCTTAGACAGGGGGAACTATGGCTACACCTTC. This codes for CASSLDRGNYGYTF.

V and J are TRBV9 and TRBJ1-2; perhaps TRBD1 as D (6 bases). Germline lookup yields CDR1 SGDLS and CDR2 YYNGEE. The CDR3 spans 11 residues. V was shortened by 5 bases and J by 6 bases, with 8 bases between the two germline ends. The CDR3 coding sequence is TGTGCCAGCAGTACAGGGAATGGCTACACCTTC. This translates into CASSTGNGYTF.

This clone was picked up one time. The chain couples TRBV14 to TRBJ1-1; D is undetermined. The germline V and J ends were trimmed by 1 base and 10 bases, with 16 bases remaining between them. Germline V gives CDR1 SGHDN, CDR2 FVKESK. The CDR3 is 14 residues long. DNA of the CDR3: TGTGCCAGCAGCCAAGGGGTCCTCGAGCGCGGAGCTTTCTTT. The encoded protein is CASSQGVLERGAFF.

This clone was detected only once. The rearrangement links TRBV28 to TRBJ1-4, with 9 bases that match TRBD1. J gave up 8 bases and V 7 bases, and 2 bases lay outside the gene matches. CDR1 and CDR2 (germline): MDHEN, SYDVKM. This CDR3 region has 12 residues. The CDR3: CASTGQGEKLFF. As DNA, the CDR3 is TGTGCCAGCACAGGACAGGGGGAAAAACTGTTTTTT.

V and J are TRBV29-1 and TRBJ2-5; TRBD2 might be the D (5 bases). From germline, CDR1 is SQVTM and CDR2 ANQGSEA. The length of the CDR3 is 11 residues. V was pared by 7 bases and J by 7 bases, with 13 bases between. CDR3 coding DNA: TGCAGCGCCCGGGGATACGGGACCCAGTACTTC. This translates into CSARGYGTQYF. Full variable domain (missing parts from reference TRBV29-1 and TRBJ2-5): SAVISQKPSRDICQRGTSLTIQCQVDSQVTMMFWYRQQPGQSLTLIATANQGSEATYESGFVIDKFPISRPNLTFSTLTVSNMSPEDSSIYLCSARGYGTQYFGPGTRLLVL.